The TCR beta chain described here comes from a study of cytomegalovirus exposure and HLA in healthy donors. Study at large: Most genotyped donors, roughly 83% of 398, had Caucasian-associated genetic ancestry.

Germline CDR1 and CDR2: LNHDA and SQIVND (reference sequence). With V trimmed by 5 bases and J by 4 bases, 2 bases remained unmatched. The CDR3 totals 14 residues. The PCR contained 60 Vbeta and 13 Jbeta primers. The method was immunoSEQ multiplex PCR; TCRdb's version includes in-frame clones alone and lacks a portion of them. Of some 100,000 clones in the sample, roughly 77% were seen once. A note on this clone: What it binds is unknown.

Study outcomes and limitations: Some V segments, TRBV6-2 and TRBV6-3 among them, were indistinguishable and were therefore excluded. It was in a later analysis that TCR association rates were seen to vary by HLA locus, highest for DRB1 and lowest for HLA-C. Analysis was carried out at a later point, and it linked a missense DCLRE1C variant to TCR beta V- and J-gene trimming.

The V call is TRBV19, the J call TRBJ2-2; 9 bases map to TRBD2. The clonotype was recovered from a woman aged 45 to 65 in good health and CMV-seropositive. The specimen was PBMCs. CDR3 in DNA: TGTGCCAGTAGTCTTAGCGGGAGCACCGGGGAGCTGTTTTTT. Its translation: CASSLSGSTGELFF.